This T cell receptor beta chain stems from a study of blood T cell repertoires in COVID-19. At the level of the study: PBMCs, B-cell-depleted T cells, or T cells were the source of the cDNA or gDNA that made up the material.

Under the authors' procedure: Amplification of reference gene primers was used by the study to estimate nucleated cell counts. Here immunoSEQ multiplex PCR was the method, and the copy in TCRdb shows in-frame clones only, minus some. V, J and clone size were drawn from that table, and D and trimming were deduced from the DNA. This sample has approximately 60,000 clones, with 79% found just once. The CDR3 is 13 residues long. The germline gives CDR1 GTSNPN, CDR2 SVGIG (reference sequence). The V gene end was trimmed by 7 bases and the J gene end by 3 bases; junction bases not matched to a gene: 6. What was sequenced was peripheral blood. This receptor was identified in a man aged 55 to 70 with acute or convalescent COVID-19. The genes are TRBV30 and TRBJ1-2; 9 bases match TRBD1. Here the CDR3 DNA reads TGTGCCTCCGGGACAGGGAACTACTATGGCTACACCTTC. Its protein is CASGTGNYYGYTF.